The rows below give T cell receptor beta chains drawn from one sample of a study of cytotoxic CD8 clonotypes in ibrutinib-treated CLL. TCRdb keeps only in-frame clones here, not all; method: immunoSEQ multiplex PCR. The sample yields roughly 63,000 clones, around 52% seen once. The sample consisted of PBMCs, taken after 12 months of ibrutinib treatment. The receptors were sampled from a human donor with chronic lymphocytic leukemia. CDR3s include the opening cysteine and the closing phenylalanine or tryptophan. Each record gives: V gene, J gene, D gene, clone size, CDR3 DNA, CDR3 protein. D genes are given only for firm matches. The size entry is marked missing in some rows and otherwise reads once, few, many or a size class.

v_gene: TRBV7-2; j_gene: TRBJ1-3; d_gene: TRBD1; abundance: .; CDR3nt: TGTGCCAGCAGCTTAGTAGGACAGGTCCTATATTTT; CDR3aa: CASSLVGQVLYF
v_gene: TRBV6-5; j_gene: TRBJ2-3; d_gene: .; abundance: .; CDR3nt: TGTGCCAGCAGTTACTCGCCGAGGGGGGCCGGAGATACGCAGTATTTT; CDR3aa: CASSYSPRGAGDTQYF
v_gene: TRBV30; j_gene: TRBJ2-3; d_gene: .; abundance: .; CDR3nt: TGTGCCTTCAACCTAGAGTCTAGCACAGATACGCAGTATTTT; CDR3aa: CAFNLESSTDTQYF
v_gene: TRBV2; j_gene: TRBJ2-3; d_gene: TRBD2; abundance: .; CDR3nt: TGTGCCACCCCGAAGAAGAGCGGGGGCGTTCCTAGCACAGATACGCAGTATTTT; CDR3aa: CATPKKSGGVPSTDTQYF
v_gene: TRBV7-9; j_gene: TRBJ1-1; d_gene: .; abundance: .; CDR3nt: TGTGCCAGCAGCTTAGGCCGGTGGACTGAAGCTTTCTTT; CDR3aa: CASSLGRWTEAFF
v_gene: TRBV5-1; j_gene: TRBJ2-3; d_gene: .; abundance: .; CDR3nt: TGCGCCAGCAGCGGGGGACTGGCGGGGCTCTACACAGATACGCAGTATTTT; CDR3aa: CASSGGLAGLYTDTQYF
v_gene: TRBV7-6; j_gene: TRBJ2-3; d_gene: .; abundance: .; CDR3nt: TGTGCCAGCAGCTTAGAAGCCCCTCTGGGGCAGCCCACAGTCGCAGATACGCAGTATTTT; CDR3aa: CASSLEAPLGQPTVADTQYF
v_gene: TRBV5-4; j_gene: TRBJ1-2; d_gene: TRBD1; abundance: .; CDR3nt: TGTGCCAGCAGCATCCGATCGGGACAGGGGGCCCTAGGCTACACCTTC; CDR3aa: CASSIRSGQGALGYTF
v_gene: TRBV29-1; j_gene: TRBJ2-2; d_gene: .; abundance: .; CDR3nt: TGCAGCGTTGATAAAGGAACCGGGGAGCTGTTTTTT; CDR3aa: CSVDKGTGELFF
v_gene: TRBV5-4; j_gene: TRBJ1-2; d_gene: .; abundance: .; CDR3nt: TGTGCCAGCAGAGATTTATATGGGCCTGGCTACACCTTC; CDR3aa: CASRDLYGPGYTF
v_gene: TRBV5-1; j_gene: TRBJ2-5; d_gene: TRBD1; abundance: .; CDR3nt: TGCGCCAGCAGCTTAGCCTCGGGACAGGGGGTTGGAAAGACCCAGTACTTC; CDR3aa: CASSLASGQGVGKTQYF
v_gene: TRBV28; j_gene: TRBJ1-5; d_gene: .; abundance: .; CDR3nt: TGTGCCAGCAGTCCGTTGGAGGGAGGCAATCAGCCCCAGCATTTT; CDR3aa: CASSPLEGGNQPQHF
v_gene: TRBV7-9; j_gene: TRBJ2-7; d_gene: .; abundance: .; CDR3nt: TGTGCCAGCAGCCCTCCGACAGGAGGTTGGGTAAAGCAGTACTTC; CDR3aa: CASSPPTGGWVKQYF
v_gene: TRBV11-1; j_gene: TRBJ2-5; d_gene: TRBD2; abundance: once; CDR3nt: TGTGCCAGCAGCCGGACTAGCGGGGGTGGAGAGACCCAGTACTTC; CDR3aa: CASSRTSGGGETQYF
v_gene: TRBV6-5; j_gene: TRBJ1-2; d_gene: .; abundance: .; CDR3nt: TGTGCCAGCATCTCCGGGGGTACAGGCTACACCTTC; CDR3aa: CASISGGTGYTF
v_gene: TRBV5-6; j_gene: TRBJ1-2; d_gene: .; abundance: .; CDR3nt: TGTGCCAGCAGCTCTATACAGGGTCCCTACACCTTC; CDR3aa: CASSSIQGPYTF
v_gene: TRBV19; j_gene: TRBJ2-2; d_gene: .; abundance: few; CDR3nt: TGTGCCAGTGGAAGGGGGGAGCTGTTTTTT; CDR3aa: CASGRGELFF
v_gene: TRBV9; j_gene: TRBJ2-1; d_gene: .; abundance: .; CDR3nt: TGTGCCAGCAGCGCCGGGAGTGGCTCCTACAATGAGCAGTTCTTC; CDR3aa: CASSAGSGSYNEQFF
v_gene: TRBV5-1; j_gene: TRBJ2-2; d_gene: TRBD2; abundance: few; CDR3nt: TGCGCCAGCAGAAGGGGACTAGACACCGGGGAGCTGTTTTTT; CDR3aa: CASRRGLDTGELFF
v_gene: TRBV5-4; j_gene: TRBJ2-2; d_gene: .; abundance: .; CDR3nt: TGTGCCAGCAGCTTACCGGGGTTCGCGAACACCGGGGAGCTGTTTTTT; CDR3aa: CASSLPGFANTGELFF
v_gene: TRBV7-9; j_gene: TRBJ1-2; d_gene: .; abundance: .; CDR3nt: TGTGCCAGCAGCTTAGAAGGAAACTATGGCTACACCTTC; CDR3aa: CASSLEGNYGYTF
v_gene: TRBV14; j_gene: TRBJ2-1; d_gene: .; abundance: .; CDR3nt: TGTGCCAGCAGGGACACGGGGACCTACAATGAGCAGTTCTTC; CDR3aa: CASRDTGTYNEQFF
v_gene: TRBV6-5; j_gene: TRBJ1-5; d_gene: .; abundance: .; CDR3nt: TGTGCCCCCCGATCCCAGCCCCAGCATTTT; CDR3aa: CAPRSQPQHF
v_gene: TRBV6-5; j_gene: TRBJ1-2; d_gene: .; abundance: .; CDR3nt: TGTGCCAGCAGTTACCGTCCTACGACCTATGGCTACACCTTC; CDR3aa: CASSYRPTTYGYTF
v_gene: TRBV11-1; j_gene: TRBJ1-2; d_gene: TRBD1; abundance: many; CDR3nt: TGTGCCAGCAGCATGAGACAGGGGGGTAACTATGGCTACACCTTC; CDR3aa: CASSMRQGGNYGYTF
v_gene: TRBV5-1; j_gene: TRBJ2-3; d_gene: TRBD2; abundance: .; CDR3nt: TGCGCCAGCAGCTCCGGACTAGTCACAGATACGCAGTATTTT; CDR3aa: CASSSGLVTDTQYF